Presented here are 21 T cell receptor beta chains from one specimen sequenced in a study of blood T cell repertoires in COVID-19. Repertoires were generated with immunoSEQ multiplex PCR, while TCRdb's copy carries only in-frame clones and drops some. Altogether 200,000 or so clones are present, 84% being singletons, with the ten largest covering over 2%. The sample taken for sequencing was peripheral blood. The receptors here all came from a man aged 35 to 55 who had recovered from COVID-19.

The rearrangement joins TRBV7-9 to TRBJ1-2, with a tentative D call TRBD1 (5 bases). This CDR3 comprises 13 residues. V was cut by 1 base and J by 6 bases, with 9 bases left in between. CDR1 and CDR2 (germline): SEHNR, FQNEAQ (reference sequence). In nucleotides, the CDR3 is TGTGCCAGCAGCTTAGGCCAGGGTCATGGCTACACCTTC. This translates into CASSLGQGHGYTF.

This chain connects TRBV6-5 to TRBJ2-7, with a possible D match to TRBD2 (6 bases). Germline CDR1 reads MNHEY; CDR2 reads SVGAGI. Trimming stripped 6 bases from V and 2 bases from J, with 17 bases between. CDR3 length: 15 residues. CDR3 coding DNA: TGTGCCAGCAGGAAAGGGACTGAAGTTGCCTACGAGCAGTACTTC. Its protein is CASRKGTEVAYEQYF.

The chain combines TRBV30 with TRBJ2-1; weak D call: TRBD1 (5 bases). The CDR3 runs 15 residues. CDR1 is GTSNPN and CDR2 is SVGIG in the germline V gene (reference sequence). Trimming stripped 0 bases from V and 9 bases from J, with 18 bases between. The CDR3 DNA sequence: TGTGCCTGGAGTGTGAAGGTGTTAGGGGTCAGTGAGCAGTTCTTC. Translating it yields CAWSVKVLGVSEQFF.

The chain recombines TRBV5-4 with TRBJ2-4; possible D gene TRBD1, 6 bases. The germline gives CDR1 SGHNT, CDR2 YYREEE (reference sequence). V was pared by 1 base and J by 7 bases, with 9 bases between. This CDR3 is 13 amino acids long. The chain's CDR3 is CASSLTGPNIQYF. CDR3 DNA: TGTGCCAGCAGCTTGACAGGGCCGAACATTCAGTACTTC.

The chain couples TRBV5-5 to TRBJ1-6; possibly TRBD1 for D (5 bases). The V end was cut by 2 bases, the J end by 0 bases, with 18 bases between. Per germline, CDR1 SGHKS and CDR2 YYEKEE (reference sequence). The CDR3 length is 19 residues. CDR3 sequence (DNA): TGTGCCAGCAGCTTTTTGGACGGCAGGGCGAGCTCCTATAATTCACCCCTCCACTTT. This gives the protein CASSFLDGRASSYNSPLHF.

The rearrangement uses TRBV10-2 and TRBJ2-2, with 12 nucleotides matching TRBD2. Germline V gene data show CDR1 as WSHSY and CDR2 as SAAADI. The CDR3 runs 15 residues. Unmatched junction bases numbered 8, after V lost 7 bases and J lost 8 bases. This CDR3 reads CASTPSGGASGELFF. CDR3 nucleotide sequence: TGCGCCAGCACCCCTAGCGGGGGGGCCAGTGGGGAGCTGTTTTTT.

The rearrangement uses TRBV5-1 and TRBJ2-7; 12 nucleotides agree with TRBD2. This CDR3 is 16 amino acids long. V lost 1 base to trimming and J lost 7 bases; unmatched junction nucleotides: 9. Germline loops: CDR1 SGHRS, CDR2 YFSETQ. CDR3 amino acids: CASSLFGLAGGPEQYF. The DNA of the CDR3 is TGCGCCAGCAGCTTGTTCGGGCTAGCGGGAGGGCCAGAGCAGTACTTC.

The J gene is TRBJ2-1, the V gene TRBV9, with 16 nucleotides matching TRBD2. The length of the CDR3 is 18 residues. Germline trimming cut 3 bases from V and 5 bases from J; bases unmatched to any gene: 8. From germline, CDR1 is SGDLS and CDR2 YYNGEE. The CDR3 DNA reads TGTGCCAGCAGCGAGGGACTAGCGGGAGGGCCGTTCAACAATGAGCAGTTCTTC. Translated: CASSEGLAGGPFNNEQFF. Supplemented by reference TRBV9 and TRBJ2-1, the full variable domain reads DSGVTQTPKHLITATGQRVTLRCSPRSGDLSVYWYQQSLDQGLQFLIQYYNGEERAKGNILERFSAQQFPDLHSELNLSSLELGDSALYFCASSEGLAGGPFNNEQFFGPGTRLTVL.

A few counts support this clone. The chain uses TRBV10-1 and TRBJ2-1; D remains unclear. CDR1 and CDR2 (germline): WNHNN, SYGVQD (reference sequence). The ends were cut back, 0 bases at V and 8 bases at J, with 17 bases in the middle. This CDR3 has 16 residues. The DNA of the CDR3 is TGCGCCAGCAGTGAGTCGGCGAACCCGGGTGACGATGAGCAGTTCTTC. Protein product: CASSESANPGDDEQFF.

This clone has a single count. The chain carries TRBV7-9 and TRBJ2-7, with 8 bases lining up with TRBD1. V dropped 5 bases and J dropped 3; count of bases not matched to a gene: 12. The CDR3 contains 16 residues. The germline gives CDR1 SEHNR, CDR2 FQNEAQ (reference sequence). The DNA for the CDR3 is TGTGCCAGCAGCCGAGGACAGGGCATTCGAGACTACGAGCAGTACTTC. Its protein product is CASSRGQGIRDYEQYF.

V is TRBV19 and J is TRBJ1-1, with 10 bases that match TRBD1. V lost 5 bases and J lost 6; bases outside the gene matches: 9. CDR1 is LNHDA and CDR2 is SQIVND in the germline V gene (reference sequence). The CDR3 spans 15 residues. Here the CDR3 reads CASSGGGQGSAEAFF. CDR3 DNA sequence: TGTGCCAGTAGTGGGGGGGGACAGGGGAGCGCTGAAGCTTTCTTT.

CDR3 sequence (DNA): TGTGCCAGCAGCCCCCGACTTTCCTCCTACGAGCAGTACTTC. Translation: CASSPRLSSYEQYF. The J gene is TRBJ2-7, the V gene TRBV7-2, with D hard to call. From germline, CDR1 is SGHTA and CDR2 FQGNSA. The CDR3 contains 14 residues. V lost 5 bases, J lost 0 bases, and 11 bases lay in between.

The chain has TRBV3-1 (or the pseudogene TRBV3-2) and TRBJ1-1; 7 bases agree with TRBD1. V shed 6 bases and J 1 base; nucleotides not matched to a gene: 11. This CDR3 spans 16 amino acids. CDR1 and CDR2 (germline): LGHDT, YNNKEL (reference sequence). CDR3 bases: TGTGCCAGCAGTCACACTCGAGGGACAGCGAACACTGAAGCTTTCTTT. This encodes CASSHTRGTANTEAFF.

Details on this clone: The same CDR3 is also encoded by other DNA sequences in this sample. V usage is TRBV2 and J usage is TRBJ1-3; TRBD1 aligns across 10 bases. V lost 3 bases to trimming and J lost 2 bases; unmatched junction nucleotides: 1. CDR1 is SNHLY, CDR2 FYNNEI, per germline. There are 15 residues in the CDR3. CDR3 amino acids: CASSEDRGAGNTIYF. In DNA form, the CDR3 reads TGTGCCAGCAGTGAGGACAGGGGGGCTGGAAACACCATATATTTT. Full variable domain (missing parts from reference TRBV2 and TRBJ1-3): EPEVTQTPSHQVTQMGQEVILRCVPISNHLYFYWYRQILGQKVEFLVSFYNNEISEKSEIFDDQFSVERPDGSNFTLKIRSTKLEDSAMYFCASSEDRGAGNTIYFGEGSWLTVV.

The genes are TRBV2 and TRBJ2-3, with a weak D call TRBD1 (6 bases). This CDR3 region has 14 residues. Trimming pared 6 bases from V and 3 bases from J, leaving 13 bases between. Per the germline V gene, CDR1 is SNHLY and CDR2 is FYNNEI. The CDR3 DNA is TGTGCCAGCAGCCTCGAAAGGGGGACAGATACGCAGTATTTT. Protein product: CASSLERGTDTQYF. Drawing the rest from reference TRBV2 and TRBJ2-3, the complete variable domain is EPEVTQTPSHQVTQMGQEVILRCVPISNHLYFYWYRQILGQKVEFLVSFYNNEISEKSEIFDDQFSVERPDGSNFTLKIRSTKLEDSAMYFCASSLERGTDTQYFGPGTRLTVL.

CDR3 in amino acids: CASSQDPRGAGTEAFF. The CDR3 nucleotides read TGCGCCAGCAGCCAAGACCCTCGGGGGGCCGGCACTGAAGCTTTCTTT. The V call is TRBV4-1, the J call TRBJ1-1, with a possible D match to TRBD1 (6 bases). V lost 0 bases to trimming and J lost 4 bases, with 15 bases between them. From germline, CDR1 is MGHRA and CDR2 YSYEKL. CDR3 length: 16 amino acids.

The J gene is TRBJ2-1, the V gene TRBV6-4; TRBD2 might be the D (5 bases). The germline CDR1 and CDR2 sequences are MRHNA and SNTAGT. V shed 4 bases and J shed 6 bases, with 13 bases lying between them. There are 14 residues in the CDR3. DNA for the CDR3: TGTGCCAGCAGTGCCTCGGACTTGGTCAATGAGCAGTTCTTC. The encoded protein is CASSASDLVNEQFF.

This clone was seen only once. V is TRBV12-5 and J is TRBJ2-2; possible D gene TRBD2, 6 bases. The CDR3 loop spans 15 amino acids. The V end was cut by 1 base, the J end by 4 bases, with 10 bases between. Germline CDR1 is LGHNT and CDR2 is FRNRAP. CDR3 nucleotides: TGTGCTAGTGGTTTGGGCGGGGCGCGCACCGGGGAGCTGTTTTTT. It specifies CASGLGGARTGELFF.

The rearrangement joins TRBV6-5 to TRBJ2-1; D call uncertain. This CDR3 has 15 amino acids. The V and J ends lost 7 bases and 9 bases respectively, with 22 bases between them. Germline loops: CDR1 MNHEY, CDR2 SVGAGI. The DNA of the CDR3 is TGTGCCAGCACCAAAGACCCGCTATCTAGACCTGAGCAGTTCTTC. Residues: CASTKDPLSRPEQFF.

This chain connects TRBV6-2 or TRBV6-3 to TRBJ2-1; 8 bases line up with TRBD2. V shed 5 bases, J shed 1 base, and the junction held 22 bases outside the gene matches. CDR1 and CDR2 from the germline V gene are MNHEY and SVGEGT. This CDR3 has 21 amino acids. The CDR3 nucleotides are TGTGCCAGCAGTCCCCCCAGCGGGGGCAGGTTGCCCCTACGGTCCTACAATGAGCAGTTCTTC. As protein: CASSPPSGGRLPLRSYNEQFF.

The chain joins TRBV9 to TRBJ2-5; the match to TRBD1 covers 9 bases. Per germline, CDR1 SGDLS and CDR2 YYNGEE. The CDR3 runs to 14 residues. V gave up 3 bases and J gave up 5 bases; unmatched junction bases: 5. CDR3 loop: CASSESTGGETQYF. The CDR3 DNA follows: TGTGCCAGCAGCGAATCGACAGGGGGTGAGACCCAGTACTTC.